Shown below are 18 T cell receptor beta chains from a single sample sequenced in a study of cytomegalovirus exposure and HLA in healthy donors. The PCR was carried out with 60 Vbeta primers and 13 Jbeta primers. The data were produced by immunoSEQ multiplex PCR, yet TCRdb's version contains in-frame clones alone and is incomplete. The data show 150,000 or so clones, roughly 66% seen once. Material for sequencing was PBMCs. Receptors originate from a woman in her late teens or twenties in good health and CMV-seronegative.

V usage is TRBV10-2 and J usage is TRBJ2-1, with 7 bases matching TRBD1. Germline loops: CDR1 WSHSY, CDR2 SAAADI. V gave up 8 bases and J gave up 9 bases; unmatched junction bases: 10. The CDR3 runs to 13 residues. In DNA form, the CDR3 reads TGCGCCAGCGGGAACTCACAGGGGCTTGAGCAGTTCTTC. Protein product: CASGNSQGLEQFF.

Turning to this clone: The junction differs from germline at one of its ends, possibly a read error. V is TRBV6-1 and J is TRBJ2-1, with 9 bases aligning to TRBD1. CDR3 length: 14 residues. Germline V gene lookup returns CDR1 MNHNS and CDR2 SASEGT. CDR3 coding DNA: TGTGCCAGCAGTTCCACCTACACCCGGGACAGGGACATCTTC. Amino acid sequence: CASSSTYTRDRDIF.

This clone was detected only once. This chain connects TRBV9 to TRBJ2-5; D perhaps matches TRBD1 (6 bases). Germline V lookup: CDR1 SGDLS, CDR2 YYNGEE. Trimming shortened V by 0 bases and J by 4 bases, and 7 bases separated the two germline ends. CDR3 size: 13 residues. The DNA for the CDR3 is TGTGCCAGCAGCGTAGGAGGGGGAGAGACCCAGTACTTC. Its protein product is CASSVGGGETQYF. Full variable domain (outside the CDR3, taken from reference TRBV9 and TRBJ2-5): DSGVTQTPKHLITATGQRVTLRCSPRSGDLSVYWYQQSLDQGLQFLIQYYNGEERAKGNILERFSAQQFPDLHSELNLSSLELGDSALYFCASSVGGGETQYFGPGTRLLVL.

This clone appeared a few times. The CDR3, as DNA: TGTGCCAGCAGCCCGTCCCGGGACAGGAGTGCGCAGTATTTT. Its protein is CASSPSRDRSAQYF. J is TRBJ2-3 and V is TRBV7-2, with 8 positions matching TRBD1. The V gene end was trimmed by 5 bases and the J gene end by 10 bases; junction bases not matched to a gene: 11. This CDR3 is built from 14 residues. Germline V lookup: CDR1 SGHTA, CDR2 FQGNSA.

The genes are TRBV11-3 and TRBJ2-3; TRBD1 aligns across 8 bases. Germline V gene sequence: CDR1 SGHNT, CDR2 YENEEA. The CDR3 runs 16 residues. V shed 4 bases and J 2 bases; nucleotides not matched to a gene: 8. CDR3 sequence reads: CASSYGTGHLTDTQYF. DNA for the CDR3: TGTGCCAGCAGCTACGGGACAGGCCACCTCACAGATACGCAGTATTTT.

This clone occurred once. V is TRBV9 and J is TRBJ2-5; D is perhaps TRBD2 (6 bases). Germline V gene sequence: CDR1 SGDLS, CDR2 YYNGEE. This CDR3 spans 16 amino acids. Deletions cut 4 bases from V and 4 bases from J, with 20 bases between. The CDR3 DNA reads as TGTGCCAGCAGCCTCCGGGGGACGGTCCCCCCAGAGACCCAGTACTTC. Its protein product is CASSLRGTVPPETQYF.

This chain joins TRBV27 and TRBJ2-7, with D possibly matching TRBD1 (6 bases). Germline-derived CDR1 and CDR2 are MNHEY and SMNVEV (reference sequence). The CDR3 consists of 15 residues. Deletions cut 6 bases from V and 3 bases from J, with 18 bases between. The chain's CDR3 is CASRSYTGTDYEQYF. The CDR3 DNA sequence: TGTGCCAGCAGATCATATACAGGGACCGACTACGAGCAGTACTTC.

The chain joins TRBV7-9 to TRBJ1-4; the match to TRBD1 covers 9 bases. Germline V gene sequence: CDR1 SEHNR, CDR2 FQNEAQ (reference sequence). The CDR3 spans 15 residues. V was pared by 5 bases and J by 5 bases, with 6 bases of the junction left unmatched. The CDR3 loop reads CASSPGQGENEKLFF. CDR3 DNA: TGTGCCAGCAGCCCGGGACAGGGAGAAAATGAAAAACTGTTTTTT.

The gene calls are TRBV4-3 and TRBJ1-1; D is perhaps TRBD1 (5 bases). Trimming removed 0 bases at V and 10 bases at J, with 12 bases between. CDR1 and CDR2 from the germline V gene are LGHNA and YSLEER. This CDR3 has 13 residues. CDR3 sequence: CASSQEWTTSAFF. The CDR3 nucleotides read TGCGCCAGCAGCCAAGAGTGGACAACCTCAGCTTTCTTT.

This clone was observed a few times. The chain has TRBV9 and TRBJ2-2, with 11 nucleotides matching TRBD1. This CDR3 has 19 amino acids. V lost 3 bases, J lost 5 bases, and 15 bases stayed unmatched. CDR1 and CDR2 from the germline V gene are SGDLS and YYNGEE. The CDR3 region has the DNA TGTGCCAGCAGCGGACCCCCGTGGACAGGGGGCGATCGAACCGGGGAGCTGTTTTTT. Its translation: CASSGPPWTGGDRTGELFF.

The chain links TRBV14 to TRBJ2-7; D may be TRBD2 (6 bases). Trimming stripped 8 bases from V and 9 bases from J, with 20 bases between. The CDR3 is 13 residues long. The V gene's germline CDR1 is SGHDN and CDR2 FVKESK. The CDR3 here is CASSPGAGSGQYF. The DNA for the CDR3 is TGTGCCAGCTCACCCGGGGCGGGGTCGGGGCAGTACTTC.

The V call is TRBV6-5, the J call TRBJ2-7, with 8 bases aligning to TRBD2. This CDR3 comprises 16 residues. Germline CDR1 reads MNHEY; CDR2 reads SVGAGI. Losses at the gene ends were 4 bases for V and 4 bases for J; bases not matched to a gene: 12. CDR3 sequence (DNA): TGTGCCAGCAGTTCCGGACTAGCCCCCGGGAAATACGAGCAGTACTTC. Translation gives CASSSGLAPGKYEQYF.

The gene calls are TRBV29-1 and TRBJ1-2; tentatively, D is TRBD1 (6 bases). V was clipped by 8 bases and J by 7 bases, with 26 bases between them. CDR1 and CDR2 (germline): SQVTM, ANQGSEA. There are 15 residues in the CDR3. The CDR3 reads CSIASLGHPGVGYTF. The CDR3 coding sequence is TGCAGCATTGCCTCACTGGGACACCCAGGAGTTGGCTACACCTTC.

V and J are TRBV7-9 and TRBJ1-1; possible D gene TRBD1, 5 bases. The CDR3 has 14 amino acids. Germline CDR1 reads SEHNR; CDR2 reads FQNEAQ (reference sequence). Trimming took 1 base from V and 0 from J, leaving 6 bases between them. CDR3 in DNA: TGTGCCAGCAGCTTAGGACAGATGAACACTGAAGCTTTCTTT. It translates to CASSLGQMNTEAFF.

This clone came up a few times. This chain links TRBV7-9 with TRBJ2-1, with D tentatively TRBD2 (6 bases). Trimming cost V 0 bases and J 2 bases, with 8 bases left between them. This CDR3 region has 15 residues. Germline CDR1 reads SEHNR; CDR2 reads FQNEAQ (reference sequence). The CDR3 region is CASSLAREAYNEQFF. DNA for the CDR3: TGTGCCAGCAGCTTAGCGCGGGAAGCCTACAATGAGCAGTTCTTC.

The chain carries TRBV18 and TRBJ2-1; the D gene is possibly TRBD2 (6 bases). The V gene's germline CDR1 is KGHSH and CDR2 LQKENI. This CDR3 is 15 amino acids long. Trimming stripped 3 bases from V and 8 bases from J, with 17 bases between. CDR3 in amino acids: CASSPSQEGGDEQFF. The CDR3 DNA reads TGTGCCAGCTCACCGAGCCAGGAGGGCGGAGATGAGCAGTTCTTC.

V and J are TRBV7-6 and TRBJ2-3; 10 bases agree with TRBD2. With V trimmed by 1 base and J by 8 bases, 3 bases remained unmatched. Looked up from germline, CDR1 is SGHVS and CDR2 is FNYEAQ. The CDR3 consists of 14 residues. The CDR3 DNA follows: TGTGCCAGCAGCTTAGACCCTAGCGGGAGTACGCAGTATTTT. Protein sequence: CASSLDPSGSTQYF.

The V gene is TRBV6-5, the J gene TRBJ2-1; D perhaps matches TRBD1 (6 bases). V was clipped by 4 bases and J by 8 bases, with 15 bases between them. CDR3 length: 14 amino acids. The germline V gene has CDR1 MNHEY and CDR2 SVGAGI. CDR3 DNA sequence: TGTGCCAGCAGTTTGCAGACAGGAATCCATGAGCAGTTCTTC. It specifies CASSLQTGIHEQFF.